This TCR beta chain was documented in a study of T cell repertoires in cytomegalovirus infection. In the study overall: It can be stated that public TCR beta signatures indicated CMV infection as well as a matching HLA type.

This clonotype was seen a few times. Its cognate antigen is unknown. Deletions cut 5 bases from V and 11 bases from J, with 16 bases between. Germline lookup yields CDR1 SGHVS and CDR2 FQNEAQ. This CDR3 contains 14 residues. TCRdb analysed the reads with MiXCR anew, one entry per CDR3 protein. In the table there are approximately 400,000 distinct CDR3 sequences, approximately 30% of which are singletons. Findings and limits, study-wide: In two of eight donors, the top clonotype was HLA-C-restricted CMV-specific.

J is TRBJ1-6 and V is TRBV7-8, with D perhaps TRBD1 (5 bases). Sequencing input: PBMCs. This sequence was found in a human donor in good health (CMV status not recorded). Some clones in this sample may be carry-over from other donors' samples. The CDR3 reads CASSTGADPTPLHF. The DNA for the CDR3 is TGTGCCAGCAGCACCGGGGCCGATCCGACACCCCTCCACTTT.